This TCR beta chain was captured by sequencing in a study of blood T cell repertoires in COVID-19. The wider study: There were acute and convalescent COVID-19 samples, and they came from the United States, Italy and Spain. T cells, B-cell-depleted T cells, or PBMCs supplied cDNA or gDNA.

Germline lookup yields CDR1 LNHDA and CDR2 SQIVND (reference sequence). This CDR3 has 14 amino acids. V shed 9 bases and J 0 bases; nucleotides not matched to a gene: 3. Under the authors' procedure: Cell counts per sample came from amplifying reference gene primers. Only in-frame clones appear in the TCRdb table, and some are missing; sequencing was by immunoSEQ multiplex PCR. From that table come the V and J calls and clone size; the DNA was used to work out D and trimming. Of more than 85,000 clones detected, roughly 81% appear once; the ten largest clones hold 8% to 9.5%. The TCR sequence derives from a woman in her 70s with acute or convalescent COVID-19. The rearrangement joins TRBV19 to TRBJ2-2; 8 bases agree with TRBD1. The sequencing sample was made of peripheral blood. The CDR3 DNA is TGTGCCAGCCGGGACAGGACGAACACCGGGGAGCTGTTTTTT. Translating gives CASRDRTNTGELFF. Full variable domain (missing parts from reference TRBV19 and TRBJ2-2): DGGITQSPKYLFRKEGQNVTLSCEQNLNHDAMYWYRQDPGQGLRLIYYSQIVNDFQKGDIAEGYSVSREKKESFPLTVTSAQKNPTAFYLCASRDRTNTGELFFGEGSRLTVL.